This TCR beta chain was identified in a study of regulatory T cells in long-lasting Graves disease. Looking at the study overall: Antithyroid drugs had been taken under 3 months by newly diagnosed Graves' patients. Study-wide points: It was in persistent disease that TRBV28, TRBJ1-2 and TRBJ2-5 were favored.

A remark on this clonotype: The target antigen is unknown.

Time point noted: newly diagnosed GD, antithyroid drugs for less than 3 months. Scientists built the TCR library using RNA that was extracted from PBMCs. Patients all came to the study from an endocrinology department in Xi'an, China. Through Arm-PCR of CDR3 regions and iRepertoire HTBI primers, TCR beta libraries were built. TCRdb processed the multiplex PCR reads anew with MiXCR; each CDR3 protein has one entry. In the table there are over 350,000 distinct CDR3 sequences, 15% of which are singletons. Germline CDR1 and CDR2: SGHVS and FQNEAQ. V was trimmed by 2 bases and J by 0 bases, leaving 14 bases between them. The CDR3 spans 17 residues. These same records also appear under a second study, on T cells in Graves' hyperthyroidism and ophthalmopathy.

The source is a woman in her thirties or forties with Graves disease. The rearrangement uses TRBV7-8 and TRBJ2-1; D gene uncertain. Sequenced material: peripheral blood mononuclear cells (PBMCs), taken at new diagnosis, from a patient treated with antithyroid drugs. CDR3 sequence (DNA): TGTGCCAGCAGCTTACGCCTTACGGGCGGCTCCTACAATGAGCAGTTCTTC. This gives the protein CASSLRLTGGSYNEQFF.